This TCR beta chain was observed in a study of TIL therapy for anti-PD-1-resistant metastatic lung cancer. Study details: Median patient age was 54, ranging 38-75 years. Tumors carried a median roughly 1.5 non-synonymous mutations per megabase.

In the case of this clone: The antigen is undetermined.

CDR3 length: 13 amino acids. Germline-derived CDR1 and CDR2 are MNHEY and SMNVEV (reference sequence). The V end lost 0 bases, the J end lost 6 bases, and 5 bases lay between the germline ends. The immunoSEQ assay was v3. The method was immunoSEQ multiplex PCR; TCRdb's version includes in-frame clones alone and lacks a portion of them. This sample has about 36,000 clones; 70% to 75% occur once, and the top ten carry about 6%. The time point denotes: pre-treatment sample, taken before nivolumab and TIL therapy. Study-wide points: Treatment-naive, never-smoker and oncogene-addicted patients were overrepresented in this highly selected cohort. Infused TIL clonotypes partially replaced the baseline blood repertoire, then decayed over months.

The chain couples TRBV27 to TRBJ2-2; D uncertain. The receptor was isolated from a person aged 25 to 80 with non-small cell lung cancer. The source was blood, collected at baseline. The CDR3 coding sequence is TGTGCCAGCAGTTTATCGGGTTCCGGGGAGCTGTTTTTT. Protein sequence: CASSLSGSGELFF.